A single TCR beta chain is shown here with its context. The data were produced by immunoSEQ multiplex PCR, yet TCRdb's version contains in-frame clones alone and is incomplete. The sample carries approximately 57,000 clones, roughly 88% recorded once. The sample is drawn from a study of OX40 agonist ivuxolimab in advanced cancers. Study-wide background: The patients' treatment was ivuxolimab, an agonistic anti-OX40 (CD134) antibody. Dose-escalation subjects each had hepatocellular carcinoma, melanoma, renal cell or head and neck cancer.

This receptor was taken from an adult with an advanced solid tumor such as melanoma, head and neck, liver or kidney cancer. This specimen consisted of CD4+ or CD8+ T cells sorted from blood, obtained in a trial of the OX40 agonist ivuxolimab.

The CDR3 DNA reads TGTGCACTTTCCACGGGACAGTTTAACACCGGGGAGCTGTTTTTT. Amino acid sequence: CALSTGQFNTGELFF. This chain uses TRBV30 with TRBJ2-2, with 7 bases identical to TRBD1. The CDR3 consists of 15 residues. CDR1 and CDR2 from the germline V gene are GTSNPN and SVGIG (reference sequence). The full variable domain, with the rest looked up from reference TRBV30 and TRBJ2-2, is SQTIHQWPATLVQPVGSPLSLECTVEGTSNPNLYWYRQAAGRGLQLLFYSVGIGQISSEVPQNLSASRPQDRQFILSSKKLLLSDSGFYLCALSTGQFNTGELFFGEGSRLTVL.